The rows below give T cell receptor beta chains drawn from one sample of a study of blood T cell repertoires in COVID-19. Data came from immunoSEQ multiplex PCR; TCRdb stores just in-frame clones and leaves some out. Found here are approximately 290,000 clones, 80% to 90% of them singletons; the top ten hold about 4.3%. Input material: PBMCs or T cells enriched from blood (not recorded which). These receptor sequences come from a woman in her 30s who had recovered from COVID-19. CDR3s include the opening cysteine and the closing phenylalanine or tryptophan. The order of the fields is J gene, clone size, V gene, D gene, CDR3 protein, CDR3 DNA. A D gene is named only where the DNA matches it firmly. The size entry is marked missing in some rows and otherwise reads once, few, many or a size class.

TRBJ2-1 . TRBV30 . CAWSPAGAEQFF TGTGCCTGGAGTCCCGCTGGGGCTGAGCAGTTCTTC
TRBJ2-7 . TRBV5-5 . CASSLQNRGEQYF TGTGCCAGCAGCTTACAAAATCGGGGCGAGCAGTACTTC
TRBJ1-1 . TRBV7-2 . CASSLLVIGNTEAFF TGTGCCAGCAGCTTATTAGTTATTGGGAACACTGAAGCTTTCTTT
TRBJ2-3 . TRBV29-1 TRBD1 CSVEVQGAMRTDTQYF TGCAGCGTTGAAGTTCAGGGGGCGATGAGGACAGATACGCAGTATTTT
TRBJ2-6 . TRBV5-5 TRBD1 CASSIGTGSSGANVLTF TGTGCCAGCAGCATAGGGACAGGGTCCTCTGGGGCCAACGTCCTGACTTTC
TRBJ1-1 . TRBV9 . CASSVGEETREAFF TGTGCCAGCAGCGTAGGAGAGGAAACTCGTGAAGCTTTCTTT
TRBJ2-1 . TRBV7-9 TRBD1 CASSPQGGEQFF TGTGCCAGCAGCCCACAGGGGGGCGAGCAGTTCTTC
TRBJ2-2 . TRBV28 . CASSSGTFDTGELFF TGTGCCAGCAGTTCCGGGACATTTGACACCGGGGAGCTGTTTTTT
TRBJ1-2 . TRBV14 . CASSQDYRETDGYTF TGTGCCAGCAGCCAAGATTACAGGGAAACGGATGGCTACACCTTC
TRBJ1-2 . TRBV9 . CASSGREGRSSGYTF TGTGCCAGCAGCGGACGGGAGGGACGGTCCTCCGGCTACACCTTC
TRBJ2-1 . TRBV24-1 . CATSGLGSSSYNEQFF TGTGCCACCAGTGGACTTGGTAGCAGCTCCTACAATGAGCAGTTCTTC
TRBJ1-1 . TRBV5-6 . CASSLGRDPAFF TGTGCCAGCAGCTTGGGGAGGGATCCAGCTTTCTTT
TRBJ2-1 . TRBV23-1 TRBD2 CASSQSQGGRESSYNEQFF TGCGCCAGCAGTCAATCACAGGGCGGGAGGGAAAGCTCCTACAATGAGCAGTTCTTC
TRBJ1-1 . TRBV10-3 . CATLPEYPIIGFMNTEAFF TGTGCCACCCTCCCAGAGTACCCTATCATCGGGTTCATGAACACTGAAGCTTTCTTT
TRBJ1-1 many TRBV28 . CASSPSWAVYEAFF TGTGCCAGCAGCCCATCCTGGGCAGTATATGAAGCTTTCTTT
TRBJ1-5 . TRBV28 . CASTRGYRANSNQPQHF TGTGCCAGCACTCGGGGCTACAGGGCCAATAGCAATCAGCCCCAGCATTTT
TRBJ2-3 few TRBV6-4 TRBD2 CASSQGTNTGGDTQYF TGTGCCAGCAGTCAAGGGACCAACACCGGGGGGGATACGCAGTATTTT
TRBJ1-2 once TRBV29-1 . CRIPAGFGYGYTF TGCAGAATCCCCGCGGGGTTTGGGTATGGCTACACCTTC
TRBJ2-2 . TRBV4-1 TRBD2 CASSQGLLAAGELFF TGCGCCAGCAGCCAGGGCTTACTAGCGGCCGGGGAGCTGTTTTTT
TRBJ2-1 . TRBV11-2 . CASSLDFSRYNEQFF TGTGCCAGCAGCTTAGATTTTAGCCGGTACAATGAGCAGTTCTTC
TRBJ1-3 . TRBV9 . CASSVDSDTSLGNTIYF TGTGCCAGCAGCGTAGATTCGGACACGAGCCTTGGAAACACCATATATTTT
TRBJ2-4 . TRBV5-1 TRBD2 CASSLYGRENIQYF TGCGCCAGCAGCTTATATGGGAGGGAAAACATTCAGTACTTC
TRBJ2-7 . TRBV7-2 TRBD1 CASSLLGTGGEQYF TGTGCCAGCAGCTTACTCGGGACAGGGGGCGAGCAGTACTTC
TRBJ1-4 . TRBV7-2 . CASSIRVANEKLFF TGTGCCAGCAGCATCAGGGTGGCTAATGAAAAACTGTTTTTT
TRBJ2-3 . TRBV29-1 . CSVDGGHRTDTQYF TGCAGCGTTGACGGGGGTCACCGCACAGATACGCAGTATTTT
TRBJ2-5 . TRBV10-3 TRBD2 CASGRNQETQYF TGTGCTAGCGGGAGAAACCAAGAGACCCAGTACTTC
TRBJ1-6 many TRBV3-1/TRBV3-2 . CASSQGGGGSSYNSPLHF TGTGCCAGCAGCCAAGGAGGTGGGGGGAGCTCCTATAATTCACCCCTCCACTTT
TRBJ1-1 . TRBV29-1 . CSVTQGLWNTEAFF TGCAGCGTTACTCAGGGTCTGTGGAACACTGAAGCTTTCTTT
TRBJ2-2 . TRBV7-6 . CAAGLLTGELFF TGTGCCGCGGGGCTCCTTACCGGGGAGCTGTTTTTT
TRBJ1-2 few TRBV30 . CAWSVGFTANYGYTF TGTGCCTGGAGTGTAGGATTCACAGCTAACTATGGCTACACCTTC
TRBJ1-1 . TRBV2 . CASSPKTGLNTEAFF TGTGCCAGCAGTCCCAAAACAGGGTTGAACACTGAAGCTTTCTTT
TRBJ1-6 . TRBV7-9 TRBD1 CASSLRGPDNSPLHF TGTGCCAGCAGCTTGAGGGGGCCGGATAATTCACCCCTCCACTTT
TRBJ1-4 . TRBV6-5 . CASGWVGRGEKLFF TGTGCCAGCGGGTGGGTCGGGAGAGGAGAAAAACTGTTTTTT
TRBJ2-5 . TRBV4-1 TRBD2 CASSQDPSPWREKGETQYF TGCGCCAGCAGCCAAGACCCTTCCCCTTGGCGGGAGAAAGGAGAGACCCAGTACTTC
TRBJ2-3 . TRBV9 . CASSASGRTLGSRSTDTQYF TGTGCCAGCAGCGCCTCAGGCCGGACTTTGGGGAGTCGTAGCACAGATACGCAGTATTTT
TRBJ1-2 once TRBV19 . CASSKPDSIHTF TGTGCCAGTAGTAAACCGGACAGTATCCACACCTTC
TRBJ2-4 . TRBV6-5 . CASSTAGEAKNIQYF TGTGCCAGCAGCACCGCCGGGGAAGCCAAAAACATTCAGTACTTC
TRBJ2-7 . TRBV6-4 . CASSDSNSEGGGDEQYF TGTGCCAGCAGTGACTCGAATTCGGAGGGAGGGGGAGACGAGCAGTACTTC
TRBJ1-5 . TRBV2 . CASSEGTDKNQPQHF TGTGCCAGCAGTGAAGGGACAGACAAGAATCAGCCCCAGCATTTT
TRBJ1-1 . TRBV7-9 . CASSLYSPEAFF TGTGCCAGCAGCTTATACAGCCCTGAAGCTTTCTTT
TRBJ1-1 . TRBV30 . CAWKRSGTEAFF TGTGCCTGGAAGAGGTCGGGCACTGAAGCTTTCTTT
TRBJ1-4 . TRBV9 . CASSVDMGQKLFF TGTGCCAGCAGCGTAGATATGGGCCAAAAACTGTTTTTT
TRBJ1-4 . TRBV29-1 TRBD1 CSVGQGNEKLFF TGCAGCGTAGGACAGGGTAATGAAAAACTGTTTTTT